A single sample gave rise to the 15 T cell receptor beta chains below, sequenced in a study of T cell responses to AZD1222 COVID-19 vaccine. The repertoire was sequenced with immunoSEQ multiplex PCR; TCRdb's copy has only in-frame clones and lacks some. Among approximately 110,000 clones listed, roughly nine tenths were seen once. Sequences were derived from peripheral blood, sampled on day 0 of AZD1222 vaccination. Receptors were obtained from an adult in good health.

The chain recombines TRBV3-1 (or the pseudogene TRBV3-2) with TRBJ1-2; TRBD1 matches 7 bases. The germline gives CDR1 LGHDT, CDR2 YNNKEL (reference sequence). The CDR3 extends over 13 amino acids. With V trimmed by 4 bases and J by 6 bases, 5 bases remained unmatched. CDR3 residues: CASSRGTADGYTF. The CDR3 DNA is TGTGCCAGCAGCCGAGGGACAGCCGATGGCTACACCTTC.

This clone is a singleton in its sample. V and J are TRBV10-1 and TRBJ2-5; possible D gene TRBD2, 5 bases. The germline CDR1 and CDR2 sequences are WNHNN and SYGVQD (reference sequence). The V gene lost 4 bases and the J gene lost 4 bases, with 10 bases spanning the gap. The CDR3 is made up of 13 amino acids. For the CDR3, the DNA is TGCGCCAGCAGTGTGGGGAGAAGAGAGACCCAGTACTTC. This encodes CASSVGRRETQYF.

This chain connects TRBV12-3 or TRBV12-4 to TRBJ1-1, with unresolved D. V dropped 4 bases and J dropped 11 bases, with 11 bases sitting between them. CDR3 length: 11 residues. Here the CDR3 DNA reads TGTGCCAGCAGTTCACCCTCGCGGGCTTTCTTT. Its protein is CASSSPSRAFF.

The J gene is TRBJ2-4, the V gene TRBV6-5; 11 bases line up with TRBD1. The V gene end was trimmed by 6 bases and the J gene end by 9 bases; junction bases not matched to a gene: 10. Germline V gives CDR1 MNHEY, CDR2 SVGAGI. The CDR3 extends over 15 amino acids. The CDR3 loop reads CASSPRTGGVAIQYF. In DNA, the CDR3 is TGTGCCAGCAGCCCCCGGACAGGGGGCGTCGCCATTCAGTACTTC.

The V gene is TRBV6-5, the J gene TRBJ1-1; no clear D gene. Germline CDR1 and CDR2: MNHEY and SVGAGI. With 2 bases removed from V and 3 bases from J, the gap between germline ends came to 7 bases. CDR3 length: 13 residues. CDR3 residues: CASSYTRDTEAFF. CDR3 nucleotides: TGTGCCAGCAGTTACACCCGGGACACTGAAGCTTTCTTT.

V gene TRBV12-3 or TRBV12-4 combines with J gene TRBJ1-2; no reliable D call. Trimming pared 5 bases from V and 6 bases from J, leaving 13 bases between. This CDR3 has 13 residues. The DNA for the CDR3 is TGTGCCAGCAGTCTCACCCCCGGGGATGGCTACACCTTC. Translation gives CASSLTPGDGYTF.

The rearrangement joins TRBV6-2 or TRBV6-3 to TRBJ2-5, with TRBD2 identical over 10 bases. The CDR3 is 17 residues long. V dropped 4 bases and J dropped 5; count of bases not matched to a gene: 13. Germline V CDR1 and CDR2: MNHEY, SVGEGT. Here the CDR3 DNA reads TGTGCCAGCAGTTTCTCTAGCGGGGGAACAAGTAGGGAGACCCAGTACTTC. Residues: CASSFSSGGTSRETQYF.

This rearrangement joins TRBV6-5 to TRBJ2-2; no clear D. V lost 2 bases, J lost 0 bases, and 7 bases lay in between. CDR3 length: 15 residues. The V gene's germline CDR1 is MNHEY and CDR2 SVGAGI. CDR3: CASSYRAANTGELFF. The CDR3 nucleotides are TGTGCCAGCAGTTACAGGGCCGCGAACACCGGGGAGCTGTTTTTT.

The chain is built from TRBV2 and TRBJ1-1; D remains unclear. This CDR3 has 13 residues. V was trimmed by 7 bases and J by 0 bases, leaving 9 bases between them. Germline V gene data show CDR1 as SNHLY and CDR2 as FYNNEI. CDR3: CASKLAMNTEAFF. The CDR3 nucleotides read TGTGCCAGCAAGCTGGCGATGAACACTGAAGCTTTCTTT. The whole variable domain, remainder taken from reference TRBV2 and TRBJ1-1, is EPEVTQTPSHQVTQMGQEVILRCVPISNHLYFYWYRQILGQKVEFLVSFYNNEISEKSEIFDDQFSVERPDGSNFTLKIRSTKLEDSAMYFCASKLAMNTEAFFGQGTRLTVV.

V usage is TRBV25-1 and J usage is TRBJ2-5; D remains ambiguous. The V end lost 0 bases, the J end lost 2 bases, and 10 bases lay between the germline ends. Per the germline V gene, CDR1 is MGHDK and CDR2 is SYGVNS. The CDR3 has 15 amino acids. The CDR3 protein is CASSEYGAGQETQYF. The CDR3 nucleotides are TGTGCCAGCAGTGAATATGGAGCCGGGCAAGAGACCCAGTACTTC.

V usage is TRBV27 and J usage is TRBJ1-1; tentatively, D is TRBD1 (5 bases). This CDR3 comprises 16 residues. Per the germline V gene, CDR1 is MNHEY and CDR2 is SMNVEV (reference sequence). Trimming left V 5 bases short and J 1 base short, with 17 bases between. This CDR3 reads CASSASPGRQNTEAFF. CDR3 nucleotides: TGTGCCAGCAGTGCCTCACCGGGACGCCAGAACACTGAAGCTTTCTTT.

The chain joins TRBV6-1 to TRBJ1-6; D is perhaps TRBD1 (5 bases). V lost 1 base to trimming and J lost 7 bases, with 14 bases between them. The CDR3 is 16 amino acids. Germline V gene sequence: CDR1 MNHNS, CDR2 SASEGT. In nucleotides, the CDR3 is TGTGCCAGCAGTGAAGGCGCAGGGATCGGAAATTCACCCCTCCACTTT. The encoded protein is CASSEGAGIGNSPLHF.

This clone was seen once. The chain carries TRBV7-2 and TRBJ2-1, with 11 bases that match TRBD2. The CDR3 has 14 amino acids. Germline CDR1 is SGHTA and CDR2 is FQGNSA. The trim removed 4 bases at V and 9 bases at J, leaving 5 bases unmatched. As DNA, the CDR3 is TGTGCCAGCAGCTCGGGACTAGCGGAGGTTGAGCAGTTCTTC. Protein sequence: CASSSGLAEVEQFF.

The CDR3 sequence is CASSTTYFSGNTIYF. As DNA, the CDR3 is TGTGCCAGTAGTACTACCTACTTCTCTGGAAACACCATATATTTT. The rearrangement uses TRBV19 and TRBJ1-3; D not certain. Trimming removed 4 bases from V and 0 bases from J, with 10 bases in between. The CDR3 is 15 amino acids. The germline V gene has CDR1 LNHDA and CDR2 SQIVND (reference sequence).

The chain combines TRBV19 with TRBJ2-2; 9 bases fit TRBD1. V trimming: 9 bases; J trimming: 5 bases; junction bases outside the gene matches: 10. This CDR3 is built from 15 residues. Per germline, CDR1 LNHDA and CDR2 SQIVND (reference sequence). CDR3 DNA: TGTGCCAGCCAGCAAGGGACAGGGTCAACCGGGGAGCTGTTTTTT. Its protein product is CASQQGTGSTGELFF.